Shown below are 9 T cell receptor beta chains from a single sample sequenced in a study of shared clonotypes between healthy human individuals. Profiled with immunoSEQ multiplex PCR; TCRdb holds only in-frame clones, not every one. The sample shows some 2,000,000 clones, over 85% of them seen only once. Material for sequencing was naive CD4+ T cells sorted from blood. Subset given: CD45RA+ positively selected. The receptor source for this set is a man aged 18 to 29 in good health.

The chain carries TRBV27 and TRBJ2-1, with D unresolved. This CDR3 is built from 13 residues. V lost 0 bases and J 7 bases, leaving 7 bases between the germline ends. Germline CDR1 MNHEY, CDR2 SMNVEV (reference sequence). CDR3 loop: CASSLSVGNEQFF. The CDR3 coding sequence is TGTGCCAGCAGTTTATCAGTGGGGAATGAGCAGTTCTTC.

The chain has TRBV27 and TRBJ1-5, with D uncertain. This CDR3 region has 12 residues. Trimming took off 2 bases at V and 9 bases at J, with 8 bases between the two ends. CDR1 and CDR2 (germline): MNHEY, SMNVEV (reference sequence). The CDR3 spells CASSLGNGPQHF. The CDR3 DNA follows: TGTGCCAGCAGTTTAGGCAATGGGCCCCAGCATTTT.

This chain joins TRBV4-2 and TRBJ1-2; D uncertain. Between the trimmed V and J ends, which lost 0 bases and 6 bases, there was a span of 17 bases. The CDR3 extends over 16 amino acids. CDR1 is LGHNA, CDR2 YNFKEQ, per germline. This chain's CDR3 is CASSQERAWAPNGYTF. In DNA, the CDR3 is TGTGCCAGCAGCCAAGAAAGGGCCTGGGCCCCAAATGGCTACACCTTC.

The V call is TRBV14, the J call TRBJ1-2; D is unresolved. Germline CDR1 reads SGHDN; CDR2 reads FVKESK. The CDR3 has 15 residues. V dropped 0 bases and J dropped 8 bases, with 16 bases sitting between them. The CDR3 protein is CASSQDPRRTEGYTF. CDR3 sequence (DNA): TGTGCCAGCAGCCAAGATCCGAGAAGGACCGAAGGCTACACCTTC.

As concerns this clone: The same CDR3 can be traced to other DNA sequences in this sample. The chain has TRBV18 and TRBJ1-1; D is perhaps TRBD1 (5 bases). Germline V gene data show CDR1 as KGHSH and CDR2 as LQKENI. V gave up 3 bases and J gave up 0 bases, with 8 bases separating them. The CDR3 is 14 amino acids. The CDR3 DNA follows: TGTGCCAGCTCACCCCCAGGGCTGAACACTGAAGCTTTCTTT. Its translation: CASSPPGLNTEAFF.

The chain joins TRBV9 to TRBJ2-6, with TRBD2 matching over 8 bases. Per the germline V gene, CDR1 is SGDLS and CDR2 is YYNGEE. J gave up 3 bases and V 4 bases, and 6 bases lay outside the gene matches. The CDR3 is 16 residues long. CDR3 sequence reads: CASSLQAGVGANVLTF. The DNA for the CDR3 is TGTGCCAGCAGCCTCCAAGCGGGAGTTGGGGCCAACGTCCTGACTTTC.

A remark on this clone: The junction does not match germline at one end; this may be a read error. Other DNA sequences in this specimen translate into the identical CDR3. V and J are TRBV5-4 and TRBJ1-6; no clear D. CDR1 SGHNT and CDR2 YYREEE come from the germline V gene (reference sequence). The CDR3 contains 12 residues. CDR3 sequence reads: CASSPYNSPLHF. CDR3 nucleotide sequence: TGTGCCAGCAGCCCCTACAATTCACCCCTCCACTTT.

This chain uses TRBV13 with TRBJ1-1; possibly TRBD1 for D (5 bases). Germline V CDR1 and CDR2: PRHDT, FYEKMQ (reference sequence). Trimming left V 5 bases short and J 0 bases short, with 13 bases between. The CDR3 length is 15 residues. CDR3 nucleotides: TGTGCCAGCAGCCTGCCCGGGACTCTGAACACTGAAGCTTTCTTT. As protein: CASSLPGTLNTEAFF. Supplemented by reference TRBV13 and TRBJ1-1, the full variable domain reads AAGVIQSPRHLIKEKRETATLKCYPIPRHDTVYWYQQGPGQDPQFLISFYEKMQSDKGSIPDRFSAQQFSDYHSELNMSSLELGDSALYFCASSLPGTLNTEAFFGQGTRLTVV.

The CDR3: CASSSLGGLNTEAFF. The CDR3 nucleotides are TGCGCCAGCAGCTCCCTTGGGGGATTGAACACTGAAGCTTTCTTT. This rearrangement joins TRBV5-1 to TRBJ1-1; D might be TRBD1 (5 bases). The germline CDR1 and CDR2 sequences are SGHRS and YFSETQ. The ends were cut back, 3 bases at V and 0 bases at J, with 12 bases in the middle. The CDR3 extends over 15 amino acids. The full variable domain, its missing parts supplied by reference TRBV5-1 and TRBJ1-1, is KAGVTQTPRYLIKTRGQQVTLSCSPISGHRSVSWYQQTPGQGLQFLFEYFSETQRNKGNFPGRFSGRQFSNSRSEMNVSTLELGDSALYLCASSSLGGLNTEAFFGQGTRLTVV.